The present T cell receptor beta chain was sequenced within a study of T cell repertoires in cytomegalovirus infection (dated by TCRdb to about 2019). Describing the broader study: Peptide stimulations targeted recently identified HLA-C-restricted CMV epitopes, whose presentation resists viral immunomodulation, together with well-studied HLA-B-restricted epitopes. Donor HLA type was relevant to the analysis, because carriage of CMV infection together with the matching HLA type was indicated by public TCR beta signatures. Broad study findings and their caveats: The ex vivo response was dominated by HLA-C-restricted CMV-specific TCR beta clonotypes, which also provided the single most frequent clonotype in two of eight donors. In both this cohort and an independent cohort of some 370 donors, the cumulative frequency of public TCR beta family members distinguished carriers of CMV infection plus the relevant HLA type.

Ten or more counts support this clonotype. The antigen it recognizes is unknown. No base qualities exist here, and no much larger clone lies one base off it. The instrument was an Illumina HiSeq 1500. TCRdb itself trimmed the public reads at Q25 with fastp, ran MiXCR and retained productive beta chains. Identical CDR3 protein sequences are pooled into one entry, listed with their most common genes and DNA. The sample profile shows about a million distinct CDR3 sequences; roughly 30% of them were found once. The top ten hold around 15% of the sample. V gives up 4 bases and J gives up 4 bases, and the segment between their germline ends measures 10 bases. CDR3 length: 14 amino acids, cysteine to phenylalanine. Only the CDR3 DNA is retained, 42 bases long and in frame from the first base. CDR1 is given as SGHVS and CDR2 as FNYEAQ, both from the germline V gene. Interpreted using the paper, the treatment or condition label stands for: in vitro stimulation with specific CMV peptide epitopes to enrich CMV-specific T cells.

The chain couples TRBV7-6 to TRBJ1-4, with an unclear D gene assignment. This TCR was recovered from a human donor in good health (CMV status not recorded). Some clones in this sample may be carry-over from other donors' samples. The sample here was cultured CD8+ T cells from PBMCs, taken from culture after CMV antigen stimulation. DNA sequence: TGTGCCAGCAGCTCGTGGGGAAGTAATGAAAAACTGTTTTTT. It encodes CASSSWGSNEKLFF. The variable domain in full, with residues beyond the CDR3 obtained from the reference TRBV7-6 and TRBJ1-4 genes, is GAGVSQSPRYKVTKRGQDVALRCDPISGHVSLYWYRQALGQGPEFLTYFNYEAQQDKSGLPNDRFSAERPEGSISTLTIQRTEQRDSAMYRCASSSWGSNEKLFFGSGTQLSVL.